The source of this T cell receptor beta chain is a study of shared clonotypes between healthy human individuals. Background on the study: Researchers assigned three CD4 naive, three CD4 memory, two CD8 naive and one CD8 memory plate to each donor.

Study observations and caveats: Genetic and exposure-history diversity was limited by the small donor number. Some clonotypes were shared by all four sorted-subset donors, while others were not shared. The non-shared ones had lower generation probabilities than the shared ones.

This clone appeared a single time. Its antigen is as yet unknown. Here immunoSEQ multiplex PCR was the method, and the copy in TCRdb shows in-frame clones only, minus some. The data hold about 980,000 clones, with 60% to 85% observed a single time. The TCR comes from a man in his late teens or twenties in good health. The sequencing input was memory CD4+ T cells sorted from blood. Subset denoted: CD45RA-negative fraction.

DNA for the CDR3: TGTGCCAGCAGCTCGGGACTAGTGAATGAGCAGTTCTTC. Translated: CASSSGLVNEQFF. The V and J genes are TRBV7-2 and TRBJ2-1, with 8 positions matching TRBD2. This CDR3 comprises 13 residues. The ends lost 4 bases at V and 7 bases at J; junction bases unmatched: 3. Germline CDR1 and CDR2: SGHTA and FQGNSA.